These 27 T cell receptor beta chains originate from one sample sequenced in a study of cytomegalovirus exposure and HLA in healthy donors. The table came from immunoSEQ multiplex PCR; TCRdb's copy has only in-frame clones and leaves some out. The repertoire has 100,000 to 150,000 clones, roughly 88% of them found once; the top ten carry roughly 5.3%. The material sequenced was PBMCs. Source of these receptors: a man between 18 and 29 years old in good health and CMV-seronegative.

The CDR3 sequence: CASSLGSGAGELFF. CDR3 nucleotides: TGTGCCAGCAGCTTGGGATCGGGGGCCGGGGAGCTGTTTTTT. This rearrangement joins TRBV5-8 to TRBJ2-2; the D gene is possibly TRBD2 (6 bases). Trimming stripped 0 bases from V and 6 bases from J, with 9 bases between. CDR1 is SGHTS and CDR2 is YDEGEE in the germline V gene. CDR3 size: 14 residues.

The chain employs TRBV27 and TRBJ2-5; 9 bases fit TRBD1. V was pared by 8 bases and J by 5 bases, with 6 bases of the junction left unmatched. The germline gives CDR1 MNHEY, CDR2 SMNVEV (reference sequence). The length of the CDR3 is 13 residues. CDR3 residues: CASGTGSGETQYF. The CDR3 DNA reads TGTGCCAGCGGGACAGGGAGTGGGGAGACCCAGTACTTC.

This chain links TRBV30 with TRBJ2-4, with 9 bases identical to TRBD1. CDR1 is GTSNPN and CDR2 is SVGIG in the germline V gene (reference sequence). The ends lost 8 bases at V and 8 bases at J; junction bases unmatched: 10. There are 13 residues in the CDR3. This chain's CDR3 is CASRQGGSDIQYF. Written as DNA, the CDR3 is TGTGCCAGTAGACAGGGGGGTTCGGACATTCAGTACTTC. Looking up the rest from reference TRBV30 and TRBJ2-4 gives the full variable domain: SQTIHQWPATLVQPVGSPLSLECTVEGTSNPNLYWYRQAAGRGLQLLFYSVGIGQISSEVPQNLSASRPQDRQFILSSKKLLLSDSGFYLCASRQGGSDIQYFGAGTRLSVL.

The genes are TRBV5-1 and TRBJ2-7; TRBD2 matches 8 bases. The CDR3 runs to 15 residues. V lost 0 bases, J lost 3 bases, and 5 bases stayed unmatched. Germline CDR1 SGHRS, CDR2 YFSETQ. The chain's CDR3 is CASSLAGGAVYEQYF. DNA for the CDR3: TGCGCCAGCAGCTTGGCCGGGGGGGCCGTCTACGAGCAGTACTTC. The full variable domain, its missing parts supplied by reference TRBV5-1 and TRBJ2-7, is KAGVTQTPRYLIKTRGQQVTLSCSPISGHRSVSWYQQTPGQGLQFLFEYFSETQRNKGNFPGRFSGRQFSNSRSEMNVSTLELGDSALYLCASSLAGGAVYEQYFGPGTRLTVT.

This rearrangement joins TRBV7-9 to TRBJ2-3; D perhaps matches TRBD1 (5 bases). Germline V gene lookup returns CDR1 SEHNR and CDR2 FQNEAQ (reference sequence). The CDR3 runs 19 residues. The V and J ends lost 4 bases and 0 bases respectively, with 23 bases between them. CDR3: CASSSGGFGQLASTDTQYF. The CDR3, as DNA: TGTGCCAGCAGCTCGGGTGGGTTCGGACAACTCGCTAGCACAGATACGCAGTATTTT.

The chain has TRBV5-4 and TRBJ1-2; 9 bases agree with TRBD1. The trim removed 2 bases at V and 4 bases at J, leaving 9 bases unmatched. The CDR3 spans 16 residues. Per germline, CDR1 SGHNT and CDR2 YYREEE (reference sequence). The chain's CDR3 is CASSFFPGQGSYGYTF. DNA of the CDR3: TGTGCCAGCAGCTTTTTTCCGGGACAGGGATCCTATGGCTACACCTTC.

The chain is built from TRBV6-5 and TRBJ1-1, with 10 bases aligning to TRBD1. This CDR3 has 15 amino acids. Germline-derived CDR1 and CDR2 are MNHEY and SVGAGI. With V trimmed by 6 bases and J by 5 bases, 9 bases remained unmatched. CDR3 nucleotide sequence: TGTGCCAGCAGGAGGACGGGGACAGGGGAAACTGAAGCTTTCTTT. It translates to CASRRTGTGETEAFF.

J is TRBJ1-4 and V is TRBV11-3, with a tentative D call TRBD1 (5 bases). Between the trimmed V and J ends, which lost 5 bases and 4 bases, there was a span of 20 bases. CDR3 length: 17 amino acids. Germline CDR1 and CDR2: SGHNT and YENEEA. CDR3 region: CASSGPAAPGGNEKLFF. The CDR3 bases are TGTGCCAGCAGCGGGCCGGCTGCTCCGGGGGGTAATGAAAAACTGTTTTTT.

The chain employs TRBV6-6 and TRBJ1-4, with D possibly TRBD1 on 5 matching bases. V was trimmed by 6 bases and J by 0 bases, leaving 11 bases between them. This CDR3 has 15 amino acids. CDR1 and CDR2 (germline): MNHNY, SVGAGI (reference sequence). CDR3 sequence reads: CASRSDITTNEKLFF. In nucleotides, the CDR3 is TGTGCCAGCAGGTCGGACATTACAACTAATGAAAAACTGTTTTTT.

The gene calls are TRBV2 and TRBJ2-2, with a weak D call TRBD2 (6 bases). Germline V gene data show CDR1 as SNHLY and CDR2 as FYNNEI. V was trimmed by 7 bases and J by 6 bases, leaving 15 bases between them. The CDR3 extends over 14 amino acids. The CDR3, as DNA: TGTGCCAGCATAGGGACTCTGGGGTCCGGGGAGCTGTTTTTT. This translates into CASIGTLGSGELFF.

This chain uses TRBV9 with TRBJ2-7, with D tentatively TRBD2 (5 bases). The CDR3 length is 15 residues. The V gene's germline CDR1 is SGDLS and CDR2 YYNGEE. V shed 0 bases and J shed 2 bases, with 12 bases lying between them. The CDR3: CASSVAGSLAYEQYF. CDR3 coding DNA: TGTGCCAGCAGCGTAGCTGGGAGCCTAGCCTACGAGCAGTACTTC.

V usage is TRBV2 and J usage is TRBJ1-5; possible D gene TRBD1, 6 bases. Germline-derived CDR1 and CDR2 are SNHLY and FYNNEI. CDR3 size: 14 residues. V lost 6 bases, J lost 5 bases, and 14 bases lay in between. CDR3 residues: CASRGRGLYQPQHF. The CDR3 bases are TGTGCCAGCAGGGGGAGGGGGTTGTATCAGCCCCAGCATTTT.

This sequence joins TRBV9 and TRBJ1-1, with 8 bases aligning to TRBD1. V trimming: 3 bases; J trimming: 0 bases; junction bases outside the gene matches: 4. The CDR3 has 15 amino acids. Per germline, CDR1 SGDLS and CDR2 YYNGEE. The CDR3 DNA is TGTGCCAGCAGCGCCTCAGGGGGCCTGAACACTGAAGCTTTCTTT. This codes for CASSASGGLNTEAFF.

The V and J genes are TRBV7-2 and TRBJ2-3; possible D gene TRBD2, 5 bases. V was clipped by 5 bases and J by 5 bases, with 5 bases between them. There are 11 residues in the CDR3. CDR1 and CDR2 from the germline V gene are SGHTA and FQGNSA. CDR3 in amino acids: CASSRGDTQYF. The CDR3 coding sequence is TGTGCCAGCAGCCGGGGAGATACGCAGTATTTT. The full variable domain, completed using reference TRBV7-2 and TRBJ2-3, is GAGVSQSPSNKVTEKGKDVELRCDPISGHTALYWYRQSLGQGLEFLIYFQGNSAPDKSGLPSDRFSAERTGGSVSTLTIQRTQQEDSAVYLCASSRGDTQYFGPGTRLTVL.

The chain uses TRBV2 and TRBJ1-1; no definite D call. The CDR3 is 15 residues long. Germline assignment: CDR1 SNHLY and CDR2 FYNNEI. Trimming removed 7 bases at V and 0 bases at J, with 15 bases between. CDR3 in DNA: TGTGCCAGCACCAAGGAGGCGGCCATGAACACTGAAGCTTTCTTT. It yields the protein CASTKEAAMNTEAFF.

The J gene is TRBJ2-2, the V gene TRBV12-5, with 10 bases matching TRBD2. This CDR3 spans 17 amino acids. Looked up from germline, CDR1 is LGHNT and CDR2 is FRNRAP. Trimming cost V 1 base and J 5 bases; bases outside gene matches: 7. CDR3 DNA: TGTGCTAGTGGTTTGGACCCTAAGACTAGCGGGACCGGGGAGCTGTTTTTT. Translated, it gives CASGLDPKTSGTGELFF.

The rearrangement uses TRBV5-1 and TRBJ2-1; TRBD2 aligns across 15 bases. The CDR3 totals 18 residues. The germline V gene encodes CDR1 SGHRS and CDR2 YFSETQ. V was clipped by 5 bases and J by 0 bases; unmatched bases: 6. CDR3 protein: CASRGLAGGSYSYNEQFF. For the CDR3, the DNA is TGCGCCAGCAGGGGACTAGCGGGGGGCAGTTACTCCTACAATGAGCAGTTCTTC.

The chain recombines TRBV18 with TRBJ2-5; 8 positions match TRBD1. This CDR3 comprises 15 residues. Germline-derived CDR1 and CDR2 are KGHSH and LQKENI. After removal of 6 bases from V and 0 bases from J, the junction contained 6 bases not matched to a gene. The CDR3 is CASSPGQVDQETQYF. The CDR3 DNA follows: TGTGCCAGCTCTCCGGGACAGGTCGACCAAGAGACCCAGTACTTC.

This CDR3 reads CSVVGEKLFF. Written as DNA, the CDR3 is TGCAGCGTTGTCGGGGAAAAACTGTTTTTT. This rearrangement joins TRBV29-1 to TRBJ1-4; D gene uncertain. The CDR3 length is 10 residues. In germline, CDR1 is SQVTM, CDR2 ANQGSEA. The V end was cut by 4 bases, the J end by 8 bases, with 5 bases between. The complete variable domain, with remaining parts taken from reference TRBV29-1 and TRBJ1-4, reads SAVISQKPSRDICQRGTSLTIQCQVDSQVTMMFWYRQQPGQSLTLIATANQGSEATYESGFVIDKFPISRPNLTFSTLTVSNMSPEDSSIYLCSVVGEKLFFGSGTQLSVL.

V and J are TRBV2 and TRBJ2-1, with D perhaps matching TRBD2 (5 bases). V shed 9 bases and J shed 8 bases, with 11 bases lying between them. Germline CDR1 and CDR2: SNHLY and FYNNEI. The CDR3 has 11 amino acids. DNA of the CDR3: TGTGCCAGACGGACCGGGGATGAGCAGTTCTTC. This translates into CARRTGDEQFF.

This clone has only one observation. The chain recombines TRBV25-1 with TRBJ2-5, with D maybe TRBD1 (5 bases). Germline CDR1 MGHDK, CDR2 SYGVNS. The CDR3 is made up of 15 amino acids. V gave up 3 bases and J gave up 1 base, with 12 bases separating them. The CDR3: CASSDPDRFQETQYF. The CDR3 coding sequence is TGTGCCAGCAGTGATCCAGACAGATTCCAAGAGACCCAGTACTTC.

The chain uses TRBV6-1 and TRBJ1-2; 10 bases agree with TRBD1. The ends lost 4 bases at V and 4 bases at J; junction bases unmatched: 9. Germline-derived CDR1 and CDR2 are MNHNS and SASEGT. This CDR3 region has 16 residues. CDR3 sequence reads: CASSGSTGGDLYGYTF. In DNA form, the CDR3 reads TGTGCCAGCAGTGGGTCGACAGGGGGCGACCTCTATGGCTACACCTTC.

V and J are TRBV6-1 and TRBJ1-2; D is possibly TRBD1 (5 bases). CDR3 length: 14 amino acids. The ends were cut back, 1 base at V and 8 bases at J, with 14 bases in the middle. Germline-derived CDR1 and CDR2 are MNHNS and SASEGT. Here the CDR3 DNA reads TGTGCCAGCAGTGAAGAAGACAGACTAGTAGGCTACACCTTC. This gives the protein CASSEEDRLVGYTF.

A single count supports this clone. This chain links TRBV14 with TRBJ1-2; D is unresolved. The CDR3 contains 16 residues. The germline V and J ends were trimmed by 4 bases and 4 bases, with 19 bases remaining between them. Per the germline V gene, CDR1 is SGHDN and CDR2 is FVKESK. The CDR3 DNA follows: TGTGCCAGCAGCCCTGGAGGGTACGGGCTAGGCTATGGCTACACCTTC. Translation gives CASSPGGYGLGYGYTF.

V and J are TRBV6-5 and TRBJ2-7; the match to TRBD2 covers 10 bases. Germline assignment: CDR1 MNHEY and CDR2 SVGAGI. The CDR3 totals 16 residues. V lost 2 bases and J lost 3; bases outside the gene matches: 7. In nucleotides, the CDR3 is TGTGCCAGCAGTTACATGGCGCTAGCGGGAGTCTACGAGCAGTACTTC. It encodes CASSYMALAGVYEQYF.

The chain has TRBV30 and TRBJ1-4, with D uncertain. This CDR3 is 15 amino acids long. V was clipped by 2 bases and J by 8 bases, with 18 bases between them. Looked up from germline, CDR1 is GTSNPN and CDR2 is SVGIG (reference sequence). CDR3 residues: CAWSIQTSIPEKLFF. In DNA form, the CDR3 reads TGTGCCTGGAGTATACAAACGTCAATACCCGAAAAACTGTTTTTT.

The rearrangement uses TRBV10-2 and TRBJ1-5; possibly TRBD1 for D (6 bases). Looked up from germline, CDR1 is WSHSY and CDR2 is SAAADI. The CDR3 runs 15 residues. Trimming cost V 6 bases and J 3 bases, with 15 bases left between them. The CDR3 region is CASRPSGAYNQPQHF. The CDR3 coding sequence is TGCGCCAGCAGGCCTTCAGGGGCCTACAATCAGCCCCAGCATTTT.